This T cell receptor (beta chain) originates from a study of blood T cell repertoires in COVID-19. As for the study in general: Sample material is recorded as cDNA or gDNA derived from T cells, B-cell-depleted T cells, or PBMCs.

In the study's own analysis: Estimation of nucleated cell counts relied on the amplification of reference gene primers. TCRdb keeps only in-frame clones here, not all; method: immunoSEQ multiplex PCR. Clonal size and the V and J genes are those of that table, whereas D and trimming came from the DNA. The table shows about 66,000 clones, with roughly nine tenths occurring only once. This CDR3 is 15 amino acids long. Germline V gene data show CDR1 as ENHRY and CDR2 as SYGVKD. With V trimmed by 8 bases and J by 2 bases, 8 bases remained unmatched. The TCR was taken from a human donor in a cohort sampled during active COVID-19. The specimen sequenced was peripheral blood. This chain uses TRBV10-3 with TRBJ2-7, with 11 bases matching TRBD2. CDR3 region: CAISELAGGAYEQYF. The CDR3 nucleotides are TGTGCCATCTCGGAGCTAGCGGGAGGTGCCTACGAGCAGTACTTC.